This TCR beta chain was captured in a study of T cell repertoires in cytomegalovirus infection (dated by TCRdb to the late 2010s). Regarding the study in general: Donor HLA type was relevant to the analysis, as public TCR beta signatures indicated carriage of CMV infection together with the matching HLA type. The investigation overall reported the following: In both this cohort and an independent cohort of some 370 donors, the cumulative frequency of public TCR beta family members distinguished carriers of CMV infection plus the relevant HLA type. The ex vivo response was dominated by HLA-C-restricted CMV-specific TCR beta clonotypes, which also provided the single most frequent clonotype in two of eight donors.

In its sample, this clonotype was seen a few times. What this receptor recognizes is not known. No qualities accompany the bases; no much larger clone lies one base away. V is clipped by 6 bases and J by 0 bases, and the sequence between their germline boundaries is 20 bases long. The CDR3, cysteine through phenylalanine, is 17 amino acids long. The retained sequence is limited to the CDR3, 51 bases, with the frame set at the first base. CDR1 and CDR2, looked up from the germline V gene, are ENHRY and SYGVKD. Reads for this sample came from an Illumina HiSeq 1500. The public reads were quality trimmed at Q25 with fastp and then assembled into clones with MiXCR by TCRdb, keeping productive beta chains. Each record represents a unique CDR3 protein, reported with the most common genes and DNA among its rows. A total of about 140,000 distinct CDR3 sequences appear in this sample, about 6.1% of them only once. 15% to 20% of the sample belongs to the ten largest clones.

The sequencing sample was made of PBMCs. The origin of this receptor is a human donor in good health (CMV status not recorded). Some clones in this sample may be carry-over from other donors' samples. Here the chain combines TRBV10-3 and TRBJ1-1; a weak D assignment points to TRBD1 (5 bases agree). The nucleotide sequence reads as follows: TGTGCCATCAGGCAGAGGGACGGCAAAAAGGTGAACACTGAAGCTTTCTTT. Its coded protein is CAIRQRDGKKVNTEAFF.